This T cell receptor beta chain was observed in a study of blood T cell repertoires in COVID-19. Study context: Acute and convalescent COVID-19 samples came from the United States, Italy and Spain. The analysed material was cDNA or gDNA that came from T cells, B-cell-depleted T cells, or PBMCs.

Original analysis: Amplification with reference gene primers provided the estimates of nucleated cell counts. This table comes from immunoSEQ multiplex PCR, and its TCRdb copy is limited to in-frame clones, with some not included. That table supplies the V and J calls and clone size; D and trimming were determined from the DNA. The sample contains more than 95,000 clones, 88% of which appear only once. From germline, CDR1 is SGHRS and CDR2 YFSETQ. V trimming: 5 bases; J trimming: 2 bases; junction bases outside the gene matches: 9. The CDR3 is made up of 15 amino acids. The sequencing sample was made of peripheral blood. The TCR was taken from a human donor in a cohort sampled during active COVID-19. The gene calls are TRBV5-1 and TRBJ2-7; 8 bases fit TRBD2. This chain's CDR3 is CASRAGELPPYEQYF. CDR3 sequence (DNA): TGCGCCAGCAGAGCGGGAGAGTTGCCCCCCTACGAGCAGTACTTC.